The following is a T cell receptor beta chain sequence with its context. What antigen it recognizes has not been identified. There are no base qualities to consult, and no much larger clone falls within one base. The CDR3, from cysteine to phenylalanine, totals 12 residues. Here the CDR3 DNA is all that survives: 36 bases in frame from base 1. The germline V gene gives CDR1 as ENHRY and CDR2 as SYGVKD. The junction shows trimming of 4 bases on V and 3 bases on J, and the gene matches do not reach 0 bases of it. This specimen comes from a study of cytomegalovirus exposure and HLA in healthy donors (dated by TCRdb to 2017 to 2019). About the study as a whole: According to an earlier analysis of a few hundred of the donors, about 179 million T cells yielded some 120 million unique TCR beta sequences and approximately 300 Gb of sequence data. Approximately 330 gigabases of sequencing data and about 92 million unique TCR sequences made up an early release that covered around 640 HLA-typed donors. Of the roughly 390 genotyped donors, roughly 76% were placed in the genetic ancestry cluster associated with self-reported Caucasian donors. The aim of the study was to test whether cataloging public T cell receptors could identify signatures of past pathogen exposure. Using immunosequencing, the study profiled T cell repertoires from around 680 subjects and related those repertoires to cytomegalovirus serostatus. In addition to the first cohort of approximately 670 subjects, a separate validation cohort of 120 different subjects was used. High-throughput TCR immunosequencing, statistical association of individual TCRs with disease status, and machine learning were combined to predict cytomegalovirus infection status. In a later analysis, previously published TCR beta repertoires from hundreds of donors were re-analyzed and high-resolution HLA genotyping was added so that TCR occurrence patterns could be studied. Rather than using new phenotypic data, the later analysis identified candidate immune exposures from TCR beta sequences and from how often those sequences occurred across donors. In an earlier analysis of a few hundred of the donors, high-throughput TCR beta sequencing was used to judge whether each TCR beta V gene segment behaved as functional or pseudogenic. Alongside the repertoire data, information on donor age, sex, ethnicity and CMV serostatus was compiled. A later genetic analysis used genome-wide SNP genotypes for about 65% of the roughly 700 donors, treating that subset as a discovery cohort. All discovery cohort repertoires had been generated on a single sequencing platform. Both class I and class II loci were covered by HLA typing, at four-digit resolution. The number of donors typed differed by locus, with roughly 620-630 for A, B, C, DRB1 and DQB1, over 500 for DQA1, 600 to 610 for DPA1, and some 450 for DPB1. Roughly 5 DR-DQ haplotypes were handled as single units for association and clustering because linkage in the cohort was strong. Across 398 genotyped donors of the cohort, an average of about 240,000 unique TCR beta nucleotide sequences per donor were sequenced, and roughly 20% of those sequences were non-productive.

On the study overall, not on this receptor specifically: In a later analysis, most CMV-associated TCR beta chains were found to appear HLA-restricted, with HLA associations seemingly driven largely by CMV exposure. In a later genetic analysis, fewer N-insertions in productive TCRs were reported among donors in an Asian-associated ancestry cluster than the roughly 700-donor mean. A later genetic analysis associated a missense DCLRE1C variant with V-gene and J-gene trimming of TCR beta chains, and an independent cohort replicated the association. A cluster of highly shared sequence variants was judged likely to represent a technical artifact of the sequencing pipeline. In a later analysis, some 18,000 TCR beta sequences were associated with specific HLA alleles at a false discovery rate of 0.05. A further reported finding was that TCR beta sequences accurately predicted the HLA-A and HLA-B alleles for most subjects in the first cohort. A later analysis reported that several top co-occurrence clusters appeared linked to parvovirus B19, influenza, CMV and Epstein-Barr virus. It was suggested by the authors that the approach could potentially be generalized to other disease states and immunological phenotypes. Because counts were too low, some 17 rarely observed V segments, including chromosome 9 orphons, were left out of the earlier analysis of 587 of the donors. A later analysis found that TCR association rates varied across HLA loci, with DRB1 alleles showing the most associated TCRs and HLA-C alleles the fewest. In vitro tests confirmed that a few of the cytomegalovirus-associated TCR beta chains recognize cytomegalovirus antigens. In the study, 164 TCR beta chains were listed as associated with cytomegalovirus. In both the original and validation cohorts, the classifier was reported to diagnose cytomegalovirus status with high specificity and sensitivity. While some public TCRs were present in many individuals, most TCR sequences turned up only very rarely across donors. The presence/absence analyses assumed that sequencing depth was roughly uniform across donors, and that assumption may not be true. The only immune exposure information available for the cohort was CMV serostatus. Because some donors lacked HLA typing at each locus, the association tests relied only on the typed subset. In an earlier analysis of fewer than 750 of the donors, most TCR beta V segments were observed in productive rearrangements about 87% or about 30% of the time, broadly matching IMGT annotations. In this cohort, only TCR beta chains were sequenced, and detectable features were limited by the absence of alpha or paired-chain data. When HLA alleles, especially DR and DQ, strongly co-occurred, attributing TCR associations to individual alleles was difficult. Some IMGT-functional V segments, including TRBV6-2 and TRBV6-3, could not be told apart with the 87-base-pair reads, so those segments were excluded. Linkage disequilibrium might explain the correlated functional status among segregating V segments, but an unknown experimental factor could not be excluded. In a later analysis, HLA-associated TCR beta chains showed more clonal expansion and lower generation probabilities than non-associated chains that were equally common.

The cohort consisted of 666 healthy bone marrow donors. Cohort members were all nominally healthy when sampled, although unrecorded immune exposures were likely present. The donor was CMV seronegative and was included in the group of over 300 seronegative cohort members. A peripheral blood sample was collected from each donor, and TCR beta sequencing was performed on peripheral blood mononuclear cells. The Qiagen DNeasy Blood Extraction Kit was used to extract genomic DNA from the blood cell samples. The library was obtained by the immunoSEQ multiplex PCR assay. For the multiplex PCR, a mixture combining 60 forward primers for TCR Vbeta segments and 13 reverse primers for TCR Jbeta segments was used. A multiplex PCR assay on genomic DNA amplified the CDR3 region of rearranged TCR beta genes. On the Illumina HiSeq System, the amplified TCR beta libraries were sequenced as 87-base-pair reads. The paper's processing steps were these. Across the 500 to 850 repertoires, a later analysis counted tens of millions of unique TCR beta chains, 9.5 million to 13 million of which were shared by at least two donors. A nearest-neighbor algorithm error-corrected the raw reads and collapsed the reads into unique sequences, merging closely related sequences to remove PCR and sequencing errors. CDR3 sequences were aligned to IMGT reference sequences to assign V, D and J gene segments. For a sequence to be retained, at least a six-nucleotide match to both a V gene segment and a J gene segment was required. A rearrangement counted as productive if the CDR3 had no stop codons and remained in frame with V and J, and every other rearrangement counted as non-productive. CDR3 was defined according to IMGT convention as the region running from the second conserved V-encoded cysteine to the conserved J-encoded phenylalanine. Sequences without an unambiguous match to a single V gene segment were excluded from the earlier analysis of about 630 of the donors. An earlier analysis of fewer than 750 of the donors called V segments functional above 56.7% productive rearrangements and segregating when the between-donor standard deviation exceeded 5%. A statistical classification framework was developed to diagnose cytomegalovirus status using the catalog of TCR beta chain sequences. In a later analysis, TCR nucleotide sequences were compared against IMGT/GENE-DB human TR gene sequences so that V and J genes could be assigned. In a later analysis, CDR3 sequences and most-parsimonious VDJ recombination scenarios were assigned using the TCRdist pipeline. In a later analysis, each TCR beta chain was defined by its CDR3 amino acid sequence together with its V-gene family, and reads without a unique V-gene family were excluded. A later analysis removed over 500 highly shared, low-generation-probability nucleotide sequences to deal with suspected cross-contamination and a sequencing artifact. In a later analysis, a clonal expansion index was calculated for each public chain from normalized within-repertoire ranks of inferred template counts. Generation probabilities in a later analysis came from a VDJ recombination model fitted to out-of-frame rearrangements, and those results were checked against IGoR. In a later analysis, TCR-TCR, TCR-HLA and TCR-CMV co-occurrence was scored with hypergeometric tests, and a repertoire-size bias correction was applied to TCR pairs. To estimate false discovery rates, a later analysis permuted the HLA or CMV assignments 20 times. In a later analysis, co-occurring TCRs were grouped using DBSCAN, with TCRdist sequence similarity added in when clustering inside HLA-allele-positive subsets. Co-occurrence clustering excluded repertoires with fewer than 30,000 or more than 120,000 public chains, plus five with anomalous nucleotide sharing. The clones in this table, taken by TCRdb from immuneACCESS, are in-frame only. Not every clone is retained; where verified, under half of the shortfall comes from an unresolved V gene, and the cause of the rest is unknown. The V and J calls and clone size come from that table; D and trimming were worked out from the DNA. The sample table holds around 130,000 clones, of which 75% to 85% were seen once. The top ten hold 0.95% to 1.5% of the sample.

Here the chain combines TRBV10-3 and TRBJ2-7, and 7 junction bases match TRBD1. The receptor comes from a girl under 10 years old in good health and CMV-seronegative. Input material: PBMCs. The DNA sequence is given as TGTGCCATCAGTGGGGACAGCTACGAGCAGTACTTC. This yields the protein CAISGDSYEQYF.